This T cell receptor beta chain originates from a study of blood T cell repertoires in COVID-19. Looking at the study overall: The United States, Italy and Spain were the sources of the acute and convalescent COVID-19 samples. The cDNA or gDNA used as material had been derived from T cells, B-cell-depleted T cells, or PBMCs.

Original analysis: Estimation of nucleated cell counts relied on the amplification of reference gene primers. Sequencing used immunoSEQ multiplex PCR; TCRdb keeps in-frame clones, though not all of them. Clone size and the V and J calls come from that table; the DNA yielded D and trimming. The repertoire holds some 130,000 clones, 81% seen once, with more than 7.5% in the top ten. The CDR3 is 14 amino acids. Germline V gene data show CDR1 as SGHRS and CDR2 as YFSETQ. Trimming left V 0 bases short and J 0 bases short, with 5 bases between. The material sequenced was peripheral blood. The chain is built from TRBV5-1 and TRBJ2-3; the D is unclear. The sequence came from an older woman with active or convalescent COVID-19. CDR3 DNA: TGCGCCAGCAGCTTGGGAGAAAGCACAGATACGCAGTATTTT. As protein: CASSLGESTDTQYF.